Detailed here is one T cell receptor beta chain. Its antigen is unidentified. The trim removed 7 bases at V and 5 bases at J, leaving 11 bases unmatched. Germline values: CDR1 SGHRS, CDR2 YFSETQ. The CDR3 consists of 14 residues. These data come from a study of T-cell memory formation after mild COVID-19. The overall study: Largely, the TCR clusters proved donor specific.

Notes on the study in general: Day 15 to 85 contracting clones showed balanced CD4/CD8; later expanders leaned CD4+. Pre-infection memory carried some responding clones, suggesting that cross-reactive memory joined.

TCRdb fed the 5' RACE reads into MiXCR, producing one record per CDR3 protein. The data show 560,000 or so distinct CDR3 sequences, with 17% seen just once and roughly 7.7% held by the top ten. The chain joins TRBV5-1 to TRBJ1-1; 7 nucleotides agree with TRBD1. The receptor's source is an adult woman who had mild COVID-19 (a few samples of this study predate the infection). Cell type and time point are not known. The sequencing sample was made of PBMCs or a T cell subset sorted from them (not recorded which). The CDR3 nucleotides are TGCGCCAGCCTAGACAGGGCCCGAGGGACTGAAGCTTTCTTT. Its protein is CASLDRARGTEAFF. Based on the CDR3 plus reference TRBV5-1 and TRBJ1-1, the full variable domain is KAGVTQTPRYLIKTRGQQVTLSCSPISGHRSVSWYQQTPGQGLQFLFEYFSETQRNKGNFPGRFSGRQFSNSRSEMNVSTLELGDSALYLCASLDRARGTEAFFGQGTRLTVV.